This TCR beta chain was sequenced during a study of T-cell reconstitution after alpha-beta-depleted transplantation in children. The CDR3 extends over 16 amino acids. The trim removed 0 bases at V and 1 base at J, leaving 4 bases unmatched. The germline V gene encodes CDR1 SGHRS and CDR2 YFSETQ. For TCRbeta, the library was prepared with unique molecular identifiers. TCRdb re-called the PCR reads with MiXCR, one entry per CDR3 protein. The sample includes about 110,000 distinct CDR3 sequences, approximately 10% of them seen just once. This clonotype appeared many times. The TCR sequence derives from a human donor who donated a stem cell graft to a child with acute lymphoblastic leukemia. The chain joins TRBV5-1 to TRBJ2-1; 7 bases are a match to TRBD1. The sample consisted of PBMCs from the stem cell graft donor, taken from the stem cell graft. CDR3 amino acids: CASSLAPRGSYNEQFF. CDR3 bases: TGCGCCAGCAGCTTGGCCCCCAGGGGGTCCTACAATGAGCAGTTCTTC.